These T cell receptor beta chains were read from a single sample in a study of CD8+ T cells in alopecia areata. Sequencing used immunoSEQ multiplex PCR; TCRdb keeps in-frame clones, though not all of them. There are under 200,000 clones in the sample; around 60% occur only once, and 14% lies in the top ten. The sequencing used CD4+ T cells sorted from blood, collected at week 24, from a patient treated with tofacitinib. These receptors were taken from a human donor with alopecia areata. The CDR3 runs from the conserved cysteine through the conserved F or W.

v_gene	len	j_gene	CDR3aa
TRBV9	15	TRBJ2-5	CASSLTEGPQETQYF
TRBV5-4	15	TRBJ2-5	CASSRERGVRETQYF
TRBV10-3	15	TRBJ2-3	CAISESGQSSDTQYF
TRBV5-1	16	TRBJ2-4	CASSLEPRGQGNIQYF
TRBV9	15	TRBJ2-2	CASSARGTGVGELFF
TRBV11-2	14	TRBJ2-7	CASSSGSRIMEQYF
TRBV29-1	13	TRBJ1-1	CSVVPNLNTEAFF
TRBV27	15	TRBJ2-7	CASSLLAGAKYEQYF
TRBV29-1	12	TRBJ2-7	CSGSPSRREQYF
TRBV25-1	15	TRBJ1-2	CASSRPGTGGYGYTF
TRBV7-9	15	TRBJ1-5	CASSLGENSNQPQHF
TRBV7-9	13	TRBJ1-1	CASSQGQGTEAFF
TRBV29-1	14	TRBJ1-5	CSVGESGKSQPQHF
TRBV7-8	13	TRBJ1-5	CASSLYRSQPQHF
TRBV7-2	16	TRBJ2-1	CASSLAGSGRYNEQFF
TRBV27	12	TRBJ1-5	CASSSRNQPQHF
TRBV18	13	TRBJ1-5	CASSNDGNQPQHF
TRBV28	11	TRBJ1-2	CATREGVGYTF
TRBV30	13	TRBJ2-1	CARAGQGHNEQFF
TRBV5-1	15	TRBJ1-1	CASSSHGAGNTEAFF
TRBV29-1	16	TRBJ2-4	CSVGNRQPRSGDIQYF
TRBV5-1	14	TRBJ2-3	CASSRVGSTDTQYF
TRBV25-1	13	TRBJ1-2	CASSEGGPYGYTF
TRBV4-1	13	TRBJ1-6	CASSQDKDSPLHF
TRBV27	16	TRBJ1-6	CASSSESSSYNSPLHF
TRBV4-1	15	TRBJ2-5	CASSHLTGLQETQYF
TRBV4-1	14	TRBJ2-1	CATGSRAAYNEQFF
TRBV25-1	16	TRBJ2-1	CASSTVLAGGYNEQFF
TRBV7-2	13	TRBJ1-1	CASSFILNTEAFF
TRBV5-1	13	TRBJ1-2	CASSLLGDYGYTF
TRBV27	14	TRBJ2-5	CASSLDRNQETQYF
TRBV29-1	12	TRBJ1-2	CSASDRGYGYTF
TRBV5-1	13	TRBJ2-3	CASSLNTADTQYF
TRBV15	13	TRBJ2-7	CATSRDLGYEQYF
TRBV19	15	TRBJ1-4	CASSKPGRSNEKLFF
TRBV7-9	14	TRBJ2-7	CASSLDSTVYEQYF
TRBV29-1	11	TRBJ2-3	CSAGGTDTQYF
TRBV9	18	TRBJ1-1	CAGSVAWGPGTGDTEAFF
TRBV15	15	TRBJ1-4	CATSRENRRGEKLFF
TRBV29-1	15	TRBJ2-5	CSGLGDRGSQETQYF
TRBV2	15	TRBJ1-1	CASSERTGVGTEAFF
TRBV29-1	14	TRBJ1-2	CSVEMRGGGFGYTF
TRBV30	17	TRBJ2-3	CAWSVPLWTGATDTQYF
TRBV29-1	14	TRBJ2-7	CSVENRPGSYEQYF
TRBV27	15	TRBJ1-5	CASRGGGVSNQPQHF
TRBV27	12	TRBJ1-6	CASSLISSPLHF
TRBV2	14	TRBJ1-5	CASRPGTINQPQHF
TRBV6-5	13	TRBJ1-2	CASFPRGSGGYTF
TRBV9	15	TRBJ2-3	CASSVVRDRDDTQYF
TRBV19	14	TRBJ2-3	CASSPSGGGDTQYF
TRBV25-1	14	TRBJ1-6	CASRGVAGNSPLHF
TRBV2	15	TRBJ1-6	CASRDRVNENSPLHF
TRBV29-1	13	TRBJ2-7	CSVAGQLTYEQYF
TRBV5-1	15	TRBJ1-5	CASSLYGRGYEPQHF
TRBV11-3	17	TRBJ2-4	CASSLSFGGIAKNIQYF
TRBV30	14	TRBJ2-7	CAWSKNDRGGEQYF
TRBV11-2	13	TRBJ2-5	CASSYNRGQTQYF